The 17 T cell receptor beta chains below come from one sample, sequenced in a study of T-cell memory formation after mild COVID-19. TCRdb processed the 5' RACE reads anew with MiXCR; each CDR3 protein has one entry. In the table there are 470,000 or so distinct CDR3 sequences, 20% of which are singletons. Sequencing used PBMCs or a T cell subset sorted from them (not recorded which). The receptors were sampled from an adult woman who had mild COVID-19 (a few samples of this study predate the infection). Cell type and time point are not known.

The chain employs TRBV7-2 and TRBJ1-2; maybe TRBD1 (5 bases). V was trimmed by 4 bases and J by 4 bases, leaving 13 bases between them. Germline V gene sequence: CDR1 SGHTA, CDR2 FQGNSA. The CDR3 contains 14 residues. The CDR3 here is CASSSQTGGYGYTF. CDR3 bases: TGTGCCAGCAGCTCCCAAACGGGGGGCTATGGCTACACCTTC.

The chain uses TRBV3-1 and TRBJ2-7; 7 positions match TRBD2. From germline, CDR1 is LGHDT and CDR2 YNNKEL (reference sequence). The trim removed 8 bases at V and 0 bases at J, leaving 4 bases unmatched. The CDR3 runs to 13 residues. The CDR3 region has the DNA TGTGCCAGCCGGGGGGTGAGCTCCTACGAGCAGTACTTC. Amino acids: CASRGVSSYEQYF.

This chain joins TRBV6-5 and TRBJ2-7; 7 nucleotides match TRBD2. The CDR3 extends over 13 amino acids. Germline CDR1 reads MNHEY; CDR2 reads SVGAGI. The V and J ends lost 2 bases and 5 bases, in that order; junction bases with no gene match: 3. CDR3 in DNA: TGTGCCAGCAGTTACGCCGGGACTAACGAGCAGTACTTC. Protein product: CASSYAGTNEQYF.

The CDR3 nucleotides read TGTGCCAGCAGCGGAATTCAGGGTGGGAATAGGGAGCAGTACTTC. Amino acids: CASSGIQGGNREQYF. The chain carries TRBV7-9 and TRBJ2-7, with D perhaps matching TRBD1 (5 bases). The CDR3 contains 15 residues. Germline V gives CDR1 SEHNR, CDR2 FQNEAQ (reference sequence). Between the trimmed V and J ends, which lost 5 bases and 7 bases, there was a span of 21 bases.

The V and J genes are TRBV2 and TRBJ1-1, with D unclear. The CDR3 contains 13 residues. CDR1 SNHLY and CDR2 FYNNEI come from the germline V gene. V lost 1 base and J lost 0, with 3 bases in between. The CDR3 DNA follows: TGTGCCAGCAGTGAAGAGATGAACACTGAAGCTTTCTTT. This translates into CASSEEMNTEAFF.

The V call is TRBV20-1, the J call TRBJ1-1; perhaps TRBD1 as D (5 bases). In germline, CDR1 is DFQATT, CDR2 SNEGSKA (reference sequence). The CDR3 contains 12 residues. The V and J ends lost 5 bases and 6 bases respectively, with 13 bases between them. The CDR3 coding sequence is TGCAGTGCTTTTAGGGCGGGGGCTGAAGCTTTCTTT. Translating it yields CSAFRAGAEAFF.

This clonotype appeared a few times. This rearrangement joins TRBV12-3 or TRBV12-4 to TRBJ1-1, with 8 bases fitting TRBD1. The CDR3 has 12 amino acids. V dropped 4 bases and J dropped 11; count of bases not matched to a gene: 6. The CDR3 coding sequence is TGTGCCAGCAGTTCAGGACAGGGATCGGCTTTCTTT. It translates to CASSSGQGSAFF.

This rearrangement joins TRBV6-6 to TRBJ2-7; D gene ambiguous. Trimming removed 2 bases at V and 5 bases at J, with 7 bases between. CDR3 length equals 12 residues. Germline values: CDR1 MNHNY, CDR2 SVGAGI (reference sequence). The DNA for the CDR3 is TGTGCCAGCAGTTACCTCCTCGACGAGCAGTACTTC. Translation: CASSYLLDEQYF.

This chain links TRBV19 with TRBJ2-3; 8 nucleotides agree with TRBD2. Germline CDR1 is LNHDA and CDR2 is SQIVND (reference sequence). V was pared by 7 bases and J by 8 bases, with 2 bases of the junction left unmatched. The CDR3 contains 11 residues. The CDR3 loop reads CASTAGGTQYF. CDR3 nucleotides: TGTGCCAGTACCGCGGGAGGTACGCAGTATTTT.

The chain couples TRBV6-1 to TRBJ2-1; 8 nucleotides line up with TRBD1. The CDR3 extends over 16 amino acids. Germline loops: CDR1 MNHNS, CDR2 SASEGT. Unmatched junction bases numbered 8, after V lost 5 bases and J lost 2 bases. CDR3 region: CASSQGARDPYNEQFF. In nucleotides, the CDR3 is TGTGCCAGCAGTCAGGGGGCTCGTGACCCCTACAATGAGCAGTTCTTC.

V usage is TRBV7-9 and J usage is TRBJ2-1; TRBD2 might be the D (5 bases). In germline, CDR1 is SEHNR, CDR2 FQNEAQ (reference sequence). The V gene lost 3 bases and the J gene lost 5 bases, with 11 bases spanning the gap. The CDR3 totals 14 residues. CDR3 in DNA: TGTGCCAGCAGCTTGGTGATCGGGGACAATGAGCAGTTCTTC. Translated, it gives CASSLVIGDNEQFF.

This clonotype was recorded a few times. The chain joins TRBV4-3 to TRBJ2-1; maybe TRBD2 (5 bases). With 0 bases removed from V and 5 bases from J, the gap between germline ends came to 14 bases. The CDR3 is made up of 16 amino acids. CDR1 and CDR2 from the germline V gene are LGHNA and YSLEER. For the CDR3, the DNA is TGCGCCAGCAGCCAAGATGCAGCGGCACCGAACAATGAGCAGTTCTTC. Translating it yields CASSQDAAAPNNEQFF.

V and J are TRBV20-1 and TRBJ2-7, with 7 positions matching TRBD2. The CDR3 has 15 amino acids. Germline V lookup: CDR1 DFQATT, CDR2 SNEGSKA (reference sequence). Trimming removed 4 bases from V and 1 base from J; junction bases left unmatched: 10. CDR3 in DNA: TGCAGTGCTAACGGTCTGGCGGGAGCTTCCTACGAGCAGTACTTC. Amino acids: CSANGLAGASYEQYF.

The chain joins TRBV4-2 to TRBJ2-3; tentatively, D is TRBD1 or TRBD2 (5 bases each). The germline V and J ends were trimmed by 1 base and 1 base, with 12 bases remaining between them. The CDR3 extends over 16 amino acids. CDR1 is LGHNA, CDR2 YNFKEQ, per germline. CDR3 protein: CASSQVLLGGTDTQYF. The DNA for the CDR3 is TGTGCCAGCAGCCAAGTCTTACTAGGGGGCACAGATACGCAGTATTTT.

The V call is TRBV6-2 or TRBV6-3, the J call TRBJ2-3, with 7 bases that match TRBD1. The germline gives CDR1 MNHEY, CDR2 SVGEGT. V lost 7 bases and J lost 5; bases outside the gene matches: 15. CDR3 length equals 16 residues. As DNA, the CDR3 is TGTGCCAGCACCCCCCACGAGACAGGGTTTGGAGATACGCAGTATTTT. This gives the protein CASTPHETGFGDTQYF.

This clonotype was seen a handful of times. This rearrangement joins TRBV30 to TRBJ2-7; 14 bases align to TRBD2. With V trimmed by 1 base and J by 5 bases, 7 bases remained unmatched. This CDR3 is built from 16 residues. Germline CDR1 and CDR2: GTSNPN and SVGIG (reference sequence). The CDR3, as DNA: TGTGCCTGGAGTGCAAGACTAGCGGGAGGGCCGGACGAGCAGTACTTC. Its protein product is CAWSARLAGGPDEQYF.

The table lists this clonotype with a few counts. A junction boundary mismatches the germline segment, possibly from a read error. This rearrangement joins TRBV18 to TRBJ1-1; possibly TRBD1 for D (6 bases). Germline V gene sequence: CDR1 KGHSH, CDR2 LQKENI. CDR3 length: 15 amino acids. The CDR3 DNA follows: TGTGCCAGCTCGCATCGGACAGCACTGAACAATGAAGCTTTCTTT. Its translation is CASSHRTALNNEAFF.